This T cell receptor (beta chain) is from a study of Tregs in tolerant kidney transplant recipients. Study-wide points: The most relevant donor-specific Treg TCRbeta repertoire apparently came from expansion with activated donor B cells. Validation in larger populations is needed because few patients were studied.

Sequenced by immunoSEQ multiplex PCR; TCRdb stores in-frame clones only, minus some. The sample yields more than 90,000 clones, 93% seen once. Trimming cost V 6 bases and J 4 bases; bases outside gene matches: 6. Germline assignment: CDR1 LNHDA and CDR2 SQIVND (reference sequence). The CDR3 totals 14 residues. This clone was seen just once. Antigen specificity is unknown. The nonmyeloablative bone marrow transplants came from related graft donors, with transient mixed chimerism. The sample in question was CD4+ T cells from blood (PBMCs), obtained 12 months after the transplant. This TCR was recovered from a human patient who received a combined kidney and bone marrow transplant. The T cells may partly be graft donor cells. This chain uses TRBV19 with TRBJ2-7, with 10 bases matching TRBD1. The CDR3 spells CASRRQGASYEQYF. The CDR3 DNA reads TGTGCCAGTAGACGACAGGGGGCCTCGTACGAGCAGTACTTC.